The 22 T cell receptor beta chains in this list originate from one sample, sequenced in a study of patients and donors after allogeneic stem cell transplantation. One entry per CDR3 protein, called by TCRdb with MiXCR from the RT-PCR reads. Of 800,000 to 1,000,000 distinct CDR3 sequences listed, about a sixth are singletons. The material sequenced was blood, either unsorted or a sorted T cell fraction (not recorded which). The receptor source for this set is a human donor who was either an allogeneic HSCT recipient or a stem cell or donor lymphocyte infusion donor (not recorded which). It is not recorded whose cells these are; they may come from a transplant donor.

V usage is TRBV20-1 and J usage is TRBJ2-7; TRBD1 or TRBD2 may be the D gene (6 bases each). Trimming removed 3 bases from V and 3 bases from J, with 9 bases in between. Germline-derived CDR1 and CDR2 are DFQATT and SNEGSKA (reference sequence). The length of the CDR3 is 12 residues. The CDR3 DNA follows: TGCAGTGCTAGGAGGGGGGTCTACGAGCAGTACTTC. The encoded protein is CSARRGVYEQYF.

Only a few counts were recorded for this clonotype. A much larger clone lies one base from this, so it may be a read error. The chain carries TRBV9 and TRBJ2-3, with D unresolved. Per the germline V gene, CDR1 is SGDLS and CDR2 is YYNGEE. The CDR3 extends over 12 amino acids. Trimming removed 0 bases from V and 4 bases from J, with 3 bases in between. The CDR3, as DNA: TGTGCCAGCAGCGTAGCGGCAGATACGCAGTATTTT. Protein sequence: CASSVAADTQYF.

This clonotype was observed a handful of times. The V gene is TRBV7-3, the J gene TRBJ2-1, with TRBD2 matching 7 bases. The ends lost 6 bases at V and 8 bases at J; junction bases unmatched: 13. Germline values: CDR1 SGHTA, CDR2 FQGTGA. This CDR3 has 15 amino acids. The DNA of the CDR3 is TGTGCCAGCAGAAAAACCGGGCGGGAGAGGGATGAGCAGTTCTTC. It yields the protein CASRKTGRERDEQFF.

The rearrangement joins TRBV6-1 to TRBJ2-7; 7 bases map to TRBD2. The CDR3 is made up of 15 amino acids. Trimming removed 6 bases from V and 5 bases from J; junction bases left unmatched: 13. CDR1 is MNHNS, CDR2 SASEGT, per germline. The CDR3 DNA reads TGTGCCAGCAGGCAGAGAATGACTAGCCCCAACGAGCAGTACTTC. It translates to CASRQRMTSPNEQYF.

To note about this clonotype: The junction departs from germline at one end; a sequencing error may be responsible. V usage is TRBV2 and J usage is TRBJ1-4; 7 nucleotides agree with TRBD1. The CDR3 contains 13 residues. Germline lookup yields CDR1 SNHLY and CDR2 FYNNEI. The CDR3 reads CATSMAGGEKLFF. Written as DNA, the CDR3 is TGTGCCACCAGTATGGCAGGGGGGGAAAAACTGTTTTTT.

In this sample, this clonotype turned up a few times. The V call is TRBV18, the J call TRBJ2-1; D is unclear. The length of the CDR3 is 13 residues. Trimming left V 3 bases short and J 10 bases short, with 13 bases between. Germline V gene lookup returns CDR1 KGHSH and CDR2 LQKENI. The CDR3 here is CASSPSGATEQFF. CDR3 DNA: TGTGCCAGCTCACCGTCGGGCGCTACCGAGCAGTTCTTC.

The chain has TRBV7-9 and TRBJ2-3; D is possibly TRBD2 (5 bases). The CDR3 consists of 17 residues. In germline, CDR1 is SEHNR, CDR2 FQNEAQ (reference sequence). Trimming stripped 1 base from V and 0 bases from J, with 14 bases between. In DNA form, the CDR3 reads TGTGCCAGCAGCTTAGGGACTGGCGGGCCCAGCACAGATACGCAGTATTTT. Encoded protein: CASSLGTGGPSTDTQYF.

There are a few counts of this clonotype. The DNA of the CDR3 is TGTGCCAGCAGCCAACGGACAGGACTGAACACTGAAGCTTTCTTT. Amino acid sequence: CASSQRTGLNTEAFF. The gene calls are TRBV14 and TRBJ1-1, with 7 nucleotides matching TRBD1. Germline CDR1 is SGHDN and CDR2 is FVKESK. After removal of 2 bases from V and 0 bases from J, the junction contained 3 bases not matched to a gene. The CDR3 length is 15 residues.

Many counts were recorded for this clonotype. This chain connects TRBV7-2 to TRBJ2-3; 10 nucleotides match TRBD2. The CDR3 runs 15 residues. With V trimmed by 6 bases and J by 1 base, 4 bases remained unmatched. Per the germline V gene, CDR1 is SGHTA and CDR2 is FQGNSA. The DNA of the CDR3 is TGTGCCAGCAGTCTTAGCGGGGGGCGCACAGATACGCAGTATTTT. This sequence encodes CASSLSGGRTDTQYF.

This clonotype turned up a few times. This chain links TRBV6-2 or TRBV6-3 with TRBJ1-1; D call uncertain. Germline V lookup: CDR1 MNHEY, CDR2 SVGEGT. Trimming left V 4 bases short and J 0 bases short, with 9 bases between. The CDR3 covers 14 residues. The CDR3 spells CASSSQIVNTEAFF. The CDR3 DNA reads TGTGCCAGCAGTTCCCAGATCGTGAACACTGAAGCTTTCTTT.

In DNA form, the CDR3 reads TGTGCCAGCAGACCCTCCCCGGGGACAAAGAAAAATCAGCCCCAGCATTTT. Its protein product is CASRPSPGTKKNQPQHF. The chain is built from TRBV21-1 and TRBJ1-5. TRBV21-1 is labeled a pseudogene. The CDR3 loop spans 17 amino acids.

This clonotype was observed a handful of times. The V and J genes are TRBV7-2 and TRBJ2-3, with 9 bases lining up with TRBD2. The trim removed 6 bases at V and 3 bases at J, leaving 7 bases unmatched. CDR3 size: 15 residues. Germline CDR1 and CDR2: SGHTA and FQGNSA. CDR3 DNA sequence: TGTGCCAGCAGTTTACGCGGGAGGGCGACAGATACGCAGTATTTT. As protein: CASSLRGRATDTQYF.

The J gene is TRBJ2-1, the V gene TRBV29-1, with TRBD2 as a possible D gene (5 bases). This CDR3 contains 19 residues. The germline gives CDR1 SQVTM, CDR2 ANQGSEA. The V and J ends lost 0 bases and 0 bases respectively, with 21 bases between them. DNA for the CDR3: TGCAGCGTTGAAGATCGGGGTTTTACACGCGAAAGCTCCTACAATGAGCAGTTCTTC. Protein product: CSVEDRGFTRESSYNEQFF.

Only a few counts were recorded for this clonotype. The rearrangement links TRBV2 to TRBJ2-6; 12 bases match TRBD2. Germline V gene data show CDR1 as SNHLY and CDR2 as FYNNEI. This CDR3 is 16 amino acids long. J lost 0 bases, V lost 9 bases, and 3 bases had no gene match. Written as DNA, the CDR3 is TGTGCCAGAGGACTAGCGGGGACCTCTGGGGCCAACGTCCTGACTTTC. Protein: CARGLAGTSGANVLTF.

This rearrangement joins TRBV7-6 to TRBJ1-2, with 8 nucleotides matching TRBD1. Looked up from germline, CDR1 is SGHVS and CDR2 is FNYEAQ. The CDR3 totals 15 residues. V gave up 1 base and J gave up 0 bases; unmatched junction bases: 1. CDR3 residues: CASSLGTGSNYGYTF. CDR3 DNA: TGTGCCAGCAGCTTAGGGACAGGGTCTAACTATGGCTACACCTTC.

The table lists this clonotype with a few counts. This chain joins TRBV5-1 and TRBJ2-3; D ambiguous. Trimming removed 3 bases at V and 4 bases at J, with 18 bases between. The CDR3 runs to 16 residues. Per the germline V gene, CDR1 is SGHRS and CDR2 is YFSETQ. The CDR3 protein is CASSYNPLLSADTQYF. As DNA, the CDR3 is TGCGCCAGCAGCTATAACCCCCTCCTCAGCGCAGATACGCAGTATTTT.

CDR3 coding DNA: TGTGCCAGCAGCCCGCAGGGGGGGCAGTTCTTC. As protein: CASSPQGGQFF. This rearrangement joins TRBV7-2 to TRBJ2-1; a weak D match, TRBD1 (7 bases). The CDR3 sequence is 11 residues long. Trimming left V 5 bases short and J 12 bases short, with 11 bases between. Germline values: CDR1 SGHTA, CDR2 FQGNSA.

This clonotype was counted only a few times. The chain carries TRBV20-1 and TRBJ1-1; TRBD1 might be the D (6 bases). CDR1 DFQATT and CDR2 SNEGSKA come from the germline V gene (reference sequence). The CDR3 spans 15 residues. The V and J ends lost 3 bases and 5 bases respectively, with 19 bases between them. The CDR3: CSARNRGTGYTEAFF. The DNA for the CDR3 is TGCAGTGCTAGGAACCGGGGAACAGGGTATACTGAAGCTTTCTTT.

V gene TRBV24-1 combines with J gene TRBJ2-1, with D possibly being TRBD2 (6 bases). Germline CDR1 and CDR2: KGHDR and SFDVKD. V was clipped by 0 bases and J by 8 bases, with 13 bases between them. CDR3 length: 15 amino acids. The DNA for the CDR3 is TGTGCCACCAGTGATTTGGAACTAGCCGGGGATGAGCAGTTCTTC. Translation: CATSDLELAGDEQFF.

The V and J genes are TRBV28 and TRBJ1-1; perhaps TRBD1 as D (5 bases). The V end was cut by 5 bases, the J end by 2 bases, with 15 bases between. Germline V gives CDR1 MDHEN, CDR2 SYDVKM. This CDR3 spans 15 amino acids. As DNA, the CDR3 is TGTGCCAGCAGTCGGTTTAGGACAAGAAACACTGAAGCTTTCTTT. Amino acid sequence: CASSRFRTRNTEAFF.

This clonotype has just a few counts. The CDR3 DNA follows: TGTGCCAGCAGCTTAGCCCGTATTAGCTGGACTAGCGTCCACAATGAGCAGTTCTTC. Protein: CASSLARISWTSVHNEQFF. The chain couples TRBV7-2 to TRBJ2-1; 9 bases align to TRBD2. Germline V lookup: CDR1 SGHTA, CDR2 FQGNSA. The CDR3 runs to 19 residues. V lost 0 bases, J lost 5 bases, and 14 bases stayed unmatched.

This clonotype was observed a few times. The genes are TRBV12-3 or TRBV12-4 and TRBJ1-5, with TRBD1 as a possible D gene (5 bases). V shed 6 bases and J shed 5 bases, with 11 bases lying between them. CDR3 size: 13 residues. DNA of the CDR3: TGTGCCAGCAGCGGGGGGGTAGATCAGCCCCAGCATTTT. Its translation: CASSGGVDQPQHF.